These 14 T cell receptor beta chains share one sample of origin, sequenced in a study of blood T cell repertoires in COVID-19. Profiling relied on immunoSEQ multiplex PCR, and the TCRdb table lists in-frame clones only, not all of them. The sample has approximately 350,000 clones; 88% are singletons. Sequencing was carried out using peripheral blood. These receptors originate from a woman aged 70-85 years with COVID-19, enrolled during active disease.

The chain employs TRBV6-2 or TRBV6-3 and TRBJ2-7; 10 positions agree with TRBD2. The CDR3 sequence is 14 residues long. The ends lost 5 bases at V and 5 bases at J; junction bases unmatched: 6. Per germline, CDR1 MNHEY and CDR2 SVGEGT. Here the CDR3 reads CASSKVGLADEQYF. CDR3 in DNA: TGTGCCAGCAGTAAAGTAGGACTAGCGGACGAGCAGTACTTC.

The CDR3 protein is CASSSLGAVNQPQHF. The CDR3 bases are TGCGCCAGCAGCTCCCTTGGGGCCGTCAATCAGCCCCAGCATTTT. This rearrangement joins TRBV5-1 to TRBJ1-5; a weak D match, TRBD1 (5 bases). V lost 3 bases and J lost 3, with 13 bases in between. CDR3 length: 15 amino acids. CDR1 SGHRS and CDR2 YFSETQ come from the germline V gene.

J is TRBJ1-3 and V is TRBV27; D unresolved. CDR3 length: 16 amino acids. Germline assignment: CDR1 MNHEY and CDR2 SMNVEV (reference sequence). Trimming took 0 bases from V and 0 from J, leaving 9 bases between them. CDR3 sequence (DNA): TGTGCCAGCAGTTTATCGGCTAGTGGCTCTGGAAACACCATATATTTT. This encodes CASSLSASGSGNTIYF.

The rearrangement uses TRBV11-3 and TRBJ1-1; no definite D call. Deletions cut 0 bases from V and 4 bases from J, with 6 bases between. Germline CDR1 SGHNT, CDR2 YENEEA. This CDR3 contains 13 residues. The CDR3 DNA is TGTGCCAGCAGCTTAGACACGAGCACTGAAGCTTTCTTT. Its protein is CASSLDTSTEAFF. The full variable domain, with the rest looked up from reference TRBV11-3 and TRBJ1-1, is EAGVVQSPRYKIIEKKQPVAFWCNPISGHNTLYWYLQNLGQGPELLIRYENEEAVDDSQLPKDRFSAERLKGVDSTLKIQPAELGDSAVYLCASSLDTSTEAFFGQGTRLTVV.

This chain joins TRBV19 and TRBJ1-4; D unresolved. Germline V lookup: CDR1 LNHDA, CDR2 SQIVND (reference sequence). V lost 10 bases and J lost 7, with 16 bases in between. The CDR3 sequence is 13 residues long. The CDR3 here is CATRPRGGEKLFF. CDR3 sequence (DNA): TGTGCCACCCGACCCCGGGGAGGTGAAAAACTGTTTTTT. The whole variable domain, remainder taken from reference TRBV19 and TRBJ1-4, is DGGITQSPKYLFRKEGQNVTLSCEQNLNHDAMYWYRQDPGQGLRLIYYSQIVNDFQKGDIAEGYSVSREKKESFPLTVTSAQKNPTAFYLCATRPRGGEKLFFGSGTQLSVL.

The chain carries TRBV27 and TRBJ2-3; 9 nucleotides align to TRBD2. V lost 7 bases to trimming and J lost 1 base; unmatched junction nucleotides: 12. CDR3 length: 17 amino acids. Germline V gene lookup returns CDR1 MNHEY and CDR2 SMNVEV (reference sequence). The CDR3 DNA sequence: TGTGCCAGCATCCGGGCGGGGGGGTACCTCGGCACAGATACGCAGTATTTT. Translating gives CASIRAGGYLGTDTQYF.

The chain combines TRBV29-1 with TRBJ1-1, with D possibly TRBD1 on 5 matching bases. V lost 5 bases and J lost 0, with 10 bases in between. Germline-derived CDR1 and CDR2 are SQVTM and ANQGSEA. The CDR3 is made up of 13 amino acids. In DNA form, the CDR3 reads TGCAGCGTTCGACAGATATTGAACACTGAAGCTTTCTTT. It translates to CSVRQILNTEAFF.

This sequence joins TRBV5-4 and TRBJ1-4, with 9 bases aligning to TRBD1. Germline V gene lookup returns CDR1 SGHNT and CDR2 YYREEE (reference sequence). V dropped 1 base and J dropped 3; count of bases not matched to a gene: 4. The CDR3 has 16 amino acids. The DNA of the CDR3 is TGTGCCAGCAGCTTGCGAAACAGGGGGCCTAATGAAAAACTGTTTTTT. This sequence encodes CASSLRNRGPNEKLFF.

The J gene is TRBJ2-2, the V gene TRBV7-3, with D unresolved. Germline CDR1 is SGHTA and CDR2 is FQGTGA. The V and J ends lost 5 bases and 9 bases respectively, with 13 bases between them. The CDR3 consists of 13 residues. CDR3 loop: CASSPAPLRELFF. Written as DNA, the CDR3 is TGTGCCAGCAGCCCCGCGCCCCTACGGGAGCTGTTTTTT.

The J gene is TRBJ1-1, the V gene TRBV19, with a weak D call TRBD1 (6 bases). V lost 5 bases and J 3 bases, leaving 10 bases between the germline ends. Germline V lookup: CDR1 LNHDA, CDR2 SQIVND (reference sequence). There are 13 residues in the CDR3. This CDR3 reads CASSSWTDTEAFF. CDR3 DNA sequence: TGTGCCAGTAGTTCGTGGACAGACACTGAAGCTTTCTTT.

V is TRBV29-1 and J is TRBJ1-4; 7 nucleotides agree with TRBD1. Germline CDR1 SQVTM, CDR2 ANQGSEA. V was pared by 5 bases and J by 7 bases, with 25 bases of the junction left unmatched. The CDR3 length is 19 residues. CDR3 nucleotide sequence: TGCAGCGTTCGAAGGGGGCCACTTTTCGGAGGTATAAGGAGTGAAAAACTGTTTTTT. Residues: CSVRRGPLFGGIRSEKLFF.

The chain is built from TRBV7-8 and TRBJ1-5; a weak D match, TRBD1 (6 bases). V was clipped by 2 bases and J by 0 bases, with 8 bases between them. The CDR3 extends over 15 amino acids. Germline values: CDR1 SGHVS, CDR2 FQNEAQ. CDR3 sequence (DNA): TGTGCCAGCAGCTTAAGACAGGTTAGCAATCAGCCCCAGCATTTT. Protein product: CASSLRQVSNQPQHF.

CDR3 in amino acids: CASSQTSGLQFF. The CDR3 DNA follows: TGTGCCAGCAGCCAGACTAGCGGGTTGCAGTTCTTC. This rearrangement joins TRBV5-4 to TRBJ2-1; 10 bases match TRBD2. Germline V gene sequence: CDR1 SGHNT, CDR2 YYREEE (reference sequence). V gave up 4 bases and J gave up 12 bases; unmatched junction bases: 4. This CDR3 is 12 amino acids long.

This clone showed up just a few times. This specimen includes other DNA sequences encoding the same CDR3. This chain joins TRBV30 and TRBJ2-7; 9 positions agree with TRBD2. Trimming cost V 4 bases and J 2 bases; bases outside gene matches: 0. This CDR3 has 12 amino acids. CDR1 is GTSNPN, CDR2 SVGIG, per germline (reference sequence). This CDR3 is CAWTSGTYEQYF. CDR3 DNA: TGTGCCTGGACTAGCGGGACCTACGAGCAGTACTTC.